A selection of T cell receptor beta chains follows, all from one sample in a study of blood T cell repertoires in COVID-19. Libraries were prepared by immunoSEQ multiplex PCR; TCRdb keeps only in-frame clonotypes and omits some of them. The sample yields fewer than 200,000 clones, about 90% seen once. Sequencing was carried out using peripheral blood. Receptors originate from a man in his sixties or seventies with active or convalescent COVID-19. Each CDR3 is given with its conserved first and last residue. D genes are given only for firm matches. Not every row has a clone size; where given, it reads once, few, many or a size class.

D | J | V | length | size | CDR3 | DNA
- | TRBJ1-5 | TRBV6-5 | 14 | - | CASSGDYSNQPQHF | TGTGCCAGCAGCGGGGACTATAGCAATCAGCCCCAGCATTTT
- | TRBJ1-3 | TRBV9 | 16 | - | CASSSEAGLAGNTIYF | TGTGCCAGCAGCTCCGAGGCGGGCCTAGCTGGAAACACCATATATTTT
TRBD1 | TRBJ1-5 | TRBV6-2/TRBV6-3 | 14 | once | CASSTNRGWQPQHF | TGTGCCAGCAGCACTAACAGGGGTTGGCAGCCCCAGCATTTT
TRBD1 | TRBJ1-5 | TRBV30 | 14 | - | CAWSPTGVRQPQHF | TGTGCCTGGAGTCCTACAGGGGTTCGGCAGCCCCAGCATTTT
- | TRBJ1-6 | TRBV12-3/TRBV12-4 | 11 | - | CASSLGHTLHF | TGTGCCAGCAGTTTAGGACACACCCTCCACTTT
TRBD1 | TRBJ1-5 | TRBV24-1 | 15 | - | CATSDPGQGNQPQHF | TGTGCCACCAGTGATCCCGGACAGGGCAATCAGCCCCAGCATTTT
- | TRBJ2-3 | TRBV27 | 13 | - | CASSRGTGGTQYF | TGTGCCAGCAGTCGAGGGACCGGGGGTACGCAGTATTTT
- | TRBJ2-2 | TRBV7-9 | 12 | - | CASTHISGELFF | TGTGCCAGCACCCACATTTCCGGGGAGCTGTTTTTT
- | TRBJ1-2 | TRBV11-2 | 13 | - | CASSFDRINGYTF | TGTGCCAGCAGCTTCGACAGGATCAATGGCTACACCTTC
- | TRBJ2-2 | TRBV7-2 | 15 | - | CASSQKFQGTGELFF | TGTGCCAGCAGCCAAAAATTCCAGGGGACCGGGGAGCTGTTTTTT
TRBD2 | TRBJ2-5 | TRBV4-3 | 18 | - | CASSQTFLLAGATETQYF | TGCGCCAGCAGCCAAACGTTCCTTTTAGCGGGAGCGACTGAGACCCAGTACTTC
- | TRBJ1-1 | TRBV5-1 | 14 | - | CASSSDRPNTEAFF | TGCGCCAGCAGCAGCGACAGGCCGAACACTGAAGCTTTCTTT
TRBD2 | TRBJ2-1 | TRBV29-1 | 16 | - | CSARPKSGSLYNEQFF | TGCAGCGCCCGCCCGAAAAGCGGGAGCCTCTACAATGAGCAGTTCTTC
- | TRBJ2-1 | TRBV7-2 | 15 | - | CASSYVRGGGDEQFF | TGTGCCAGCAGCTACGTCCGGGGCGGGGGCGATGAGCAGTTCTTC
- | TRBJ1-1 | TRBV12-3/TRBV12-4 | 12 | once | CASSRQYTEAFF | TGTGCCAGCAGCCGACAGTACACTGAAGCTTTCTTT
- | TRBJ1-1 | TRBV15 | 12 | - | CATSRGLGEAFF | TGTGCCACCAGCAGGGGACTGGGTGAAGCTTTCTTT
TRBD1 | TRBJ1-2 | TRBV19 | 14 | - | CASSIAGGGGGYTF | TGTGCCAGTAGTATCGCAGGGGGCGGCGGTGGCTACACCTTC
- | TRBJ1-2 | TRBV28 | 11 | - | CASQGGFGYTF | TGTGCCAGCCAAGGGGGATTTGGCTACACCTTC
TRBD1 | TRBJ1-5 | TRBV7-2 | 15 | - | CASSFGTAGNQPQHF | TGTGCCAGCAGCTTTGGGACAGCCGGCAATCAGCCCCAGCATTTT
TRBD1 | TRBJ1-4 | TRBV6-5 | 12 | - | CASGQGNEKLFF | TGTGCCTCTGGACAGGGGAATGAAAAACTGTTTTTT
- | TRBJ2-5 | TRBV5-1 | 14 | - | CASSGQNFQETQYF | TGCGCCAGCAGTGGACAGAATTTCCAAGAGACCCAGTACTTC
TRBD1 | TRBJ2-7 | TRBV27 | 15 | - | CASSRPGTGTYEQYF | TGTGCCAGCAGCCGACCCGGGACAGGCACCTACGAGCAGTACTTC
- | TRBJ2-1 | TRBV5-1 | 14 | - | CASSGRTVYNEQFF | TGCGCCAGCAGCGGCCGGACAGTTTACAATGAGCAGTTCTTC
- | TRBJ1-2 | TRBV10-3 | 14 | - | CAISESLQDRGYTF | TGTGCCATCAGTGAGTCCTTGCAGGATCGTGGCTACACCTTC
TRBD1 | TRBJ1-1 | TRBV5-6 | 16 | - | CASSFPRQGLNTEAFF | TGTGCCAGCAGCTTCCCCCGACAGGGCCTAAACACTGAAGCTTTCTTT
TRBD1 | TRBJ1-3 | TRBV5-8 | 16 | - | CASSPGQASSGNTIYF | TGTGCCAGCAGCCCAGGACAGGCGAGCTCTGGAAACACCATATATTTT